This TCR beta chain was obtained from a study of shared clonotypes between healthy human individuals. The table came from immunoSEQ multiplex PCR; TCRdb's copy has only in-frame clones and leaves some out. This sample has roughly 380,000 clones, with about 96% found just once. Donors were healthy HIV-negative adults without recent acute infections or vaccinations. Germline V gives CDR1 LNHNV, CDR2 YYDKDF (reference sequence). V lost 0 bases to trimming and J lost 7 bases, with 22 bases between them. This CDR3 spans 18 amino acids. The sequenced sample consisted of memory CD8+ T cells sorted from blood. As to subset: CD45RO+ cells pooled with CCR7-negative TemRA cells. The receptor was isolated from a man aged 25 to 45 in good health. The V and J genes are TRBV15 and TRBJ2-4; D perhaps matches TRBD1 (6 bases). CDR3 amino acids: CATSRDIGAVNRVNIQYF. The CDR3 DNA reads as TGTGCCACCAGCAGAGATATTGGGGCAGTTAACAGGGTGAACATTCAGTACTTC.